This record looks at one T cell receptor beta chain sequence and its context. The V segment lost 5 bases and the J segment 6 bases; nucleotides outside the gene matches: 9. Germline V gene sequence: CDR1 SEHNR, CDR2 FQNEAQ (reference sequence). The CDR3 contains 17 residues. This sample was included in a study of T cells in tuberculosis. TCRdb keeps only in-frame clones here, not all; method: immunoSEQ multiplex PCR. The sample shows about 30,000 clones, about 95% of them seen only once. The sequence derives from a donor between 10 and 29 years old with latent tuberculosis or without tuberculosis infection. The V and J genes are TRBV7-9 and TRBJ2-1, with 14 positions matching TRBD2. The sample was PBMCs. The CDR3 sequence: CASSPTSGRDFGNEQFF. The DNA of the CDR3 is TGTGCCAGCAGCCCGACTAGCGGGAGGGATTTCGGCAATGAGCAGTTCTTC.